This T cell receptor (beta chain) came from a study of shared clonotypes between healthy human individuals (dated by TCRdb to the early 2020s). Study-wide context: The cohort comprised two women and a few men aged 18 to 49 years. To estimate repertoire size and how much clonotype sharing occurs between individuals, the study deeply sequenced the blood TCR repertoires of five healthy adults. Per donor, three plates each were used for CD4 naive and CD4 memory, two for CD8 naive, and one for CD8 memory. Leukapheresis yielded between about 0.85 and 10 billion PBMCs per donor. Different laboratories and diverse techniques were used to prepare libraries and sequence TCR repertoires, to increase sequencing depth and limit assay-specific biases.

The germline V gene supplies CDR1 SGHRS and CDR2 YFSETQ. Deletion took 3 bases off V and 2 bases off J, with a span of 6 bases between the germline ends. From the cysteine up to the phenylalanine, the CDR3 has a length of 13 residues. The read is trimmed to its CDR3 DNA, 39 bases read in frame from base 1. Study-wide findings and limitations: Compared with non-shared clonotypes, clonotypes shared by all four sorted-subset donors had higher generation probabilities. The small number of donors limited the genetic and exposure-history diversity represented. Naive subsets generally had larger estimated clonotype richness than memory subsets did. Sampling was restricted to blood, and TCR repertoires in tissues likely differ from the TCR repertoires found in blood. Even with the large sequencing depth, rarefaction of the sorted-subset datasets indicated that sequencing was incomplete. Sharing across a few donors was observed for about 5% of naive CD4, around 3.5% of naive CD8, over 2% of memory CD4, and roughly 0.4% of memory CD8 clonotypes. Based on pairwise subsampling, the degree of clonotype sharing among donors was expected to be affected by sequencing depth.

Using the deep immunoSEQ assay, TCR CDR3 regions were amplified from genomic DNA by multiplex PCR. For each cell subset, the extracted genomic DNA was distributed evenly across all wells of several immunoSEQ 96-well plates, and each plate served as one replicate. Each replicate PCR for sorted subsets received about 220 ng genomic DNA, equal to 28,000 or so T cell genomes. Purified libraries were measured with a Qubit 3.0 fluorometer, size-checked on a Bioanalyzer 2100, and measured again with the KAPA Library Quantification kit. Every immunoSEQ 96-well plate was sequenced on a separate single-read 150-cycle Illumina NextSeq 550 flow cell. The source study handled its data this way. Because the immunoSEQ output included only junctional sequences and no quality scores, the filtering could not be the same as the filtering used for full-length reads. To assign V/J genes and CDR3, sequences were annotated using PyIR, a Python wrapper for IgBLAST v1.9, with IMGT germline references. Any read was removed if the V/J assignment was weak (E-value above 1e-6), the CDR3 was missing, or the read contained stop codons, out-of-frame junctions, or ambiguous translated residues. V3J clonotypes were defined by identical inferred V gene, J gene, and CDR3 amino acid sequence. The percentage overlap between two repertoires was calculated by dividing the number of shared unique clonotypes by the size of the smaller repertoire. Repertoire richness was assessed with RTK rarefaction, the Chao1 estimator, and Recon v2.1 estimates of unobserved clonotypes. Generation probabilities for all TCRbeta clonotypes obtained by the gDNA method from several donors were computed using OLGA. TCRdb stores this immuneACCESS table with in-frame sequences only. Part of the clones is absent; in the studies checked, under half of the shortfall reflects unresolved V genes, and no reason is known for the rest. V, J and clone size derive from that table, while D and trimming were established from the DNA sequence. The sample profile shows roughly 1,600,000 clones; approximately 98.5% of them were found once. The biggest ten clones account for about 0.35% of the sample.

On this clone: The target of this receptor is not known. Base qualities are not at hand, and no much larger clone is one base apart.

The donors were healthy, HIV-negative adults with no recently reported acute infections or vaccinations. All donors were Caucasian adults living in Nashville, Tennessee, USA. CD4+ T cells were enriched through magnetic negative selection, after which naive cells were positively selected on CD45RA and the remaining negative fraction served as the memory subset. After blood collection by leukapheresis, PBMCs were isolated using Ficoll-Histopaque density gradient centrifugation and then cryopreserved in the vapor phase of liquid nitrogen. Purity and quantity of every magnetically sorted T cell population were checked by analytical flow cytometry. Each sorted fraction had its genomic DNA isolated and then quantified by UV absorbance on a Nanodrop 2000c.

The V and J genes are TRBV5-1 and TRBJ2-1; tentative D gene TRBD1, with 5 bases matching. Sequencing was performed on naive CD4+ T cells sorted from blood. The cell subset or site label, as the study defines it: CD45RA+ positively selected. The TCR was taken from a young man in good health. The nucleotide sequence is given as TGCGCCAGCAGCTGGACAACCTACAATGAGCAGTTCTTC. Translated, it reads CASSWTTYNEQFF.